What follows describes a single T cell receptor (beta chain). The clone's antigen remains unknown. The input lacks base qualities; no much larger clone sits a single base away. The entry originates in a study of cytomegalovirus exposure and HLA in healthy donors (dated by TCRdb to 2016 to 2017). Background on the whole study: According to an earlier analysis of 587 of the donors, roughly 180 million T cells yielded over 90 million unique TCR beta sequences and approximately 300 Gb of sequence data. Approximately 300 gigabases of sequencing data and roughly 81 million unique TCR sequences made up an early release that covered approximately 700 HLA-typed donors. Of the 300 to 450 genotyped donors, 75% to 85% were placed in the genetic ancestry cluster associated with self-reported Caucasian donors. The study aimed to test whether signatures of past pathogen exposure could be identified by cataloging public T cell receptors. The study used immunosequencing to profile the T cell repertoires of some 600 subjects and linked those repertoires to cytomegalovirus serostatus. In addition to the first cohort of about 650 subjects, a separate validation cohort of approximately 130 different subjects was used. The study combined high-throughput TCR immunosequencing, statistical association of individual TCRs with disease status, and machine learning to predict cytomegalovirus infection status. In a later analysis, previously published TCR beta repertoires from 550 to 700 donors were re-analyzed and high-resolution HLA genotyping was added so that TCR occurrence patterns could be studied. Rather than drawing on any new phenotypic data, the later analysis identified candidate immune exposures from TCR beta sequences and the way those sequences occurred across donors. To decide whether each TCR beta V gene segment behaved as functional or pseudogenic, an earlier analysis of some 600 of the donors relied on high-throughput TCR beta sequencing. Donor age, sex, ethnicity and CMV serostatus were collected together with the repertoire data. A later genetic analysis used genome-wide SNP genotypes for 398 of the 666 donors, treating that subset as a discovery cohort. Every repertoire in the discovery cohort had been generated on one and the same sequencing platform. HLA typing covered class I and class II loci at four-digit resolution. The number of typed donors differed by locus: roughly 629-630 for A, B, C, DRB1 and DQB1; approximately 520 for DQA1; fewer than 610 for DPA1; and about 450 for DPB1. Because of strong linkage in the cohort, five DR-DQ haplotypes were treated as single units for association and clustering. Among about 400 genotyped donors of the cohort, an average of approximately 240,000 unique TCR beta nucleotide sequences was sequenced per donor, of which about 19% were non-productive. Overall results and qualifications from the work: Around 16 rarely observed V segments, including chromosome 9 orphons, were excluded from the earlier analysis of about 600 of the donors because counts were too low. For the cohort, immune exposure information was limited to CMV serostatus. Strong co-occurrence of HLA alleles, especially DR and DQ, made assigning TCR associations to individual alleles difficult. A further reported finding was that TCR beta sequences accurately predicted the HLA-A and HLA-B alleles for most subjects in the first cohort. Specific HLA alleles were associated with more than 15,000 TCR beta sequences at a false discovery rate of 0.05 in a later analysis. Linkage disequilibrium might explain the correlated functional status among segregating V segments, but an unknown experimental factor could not be ruled out. The authors suggested that the approach could potentially be generalized to other disease states and immunological phenotypes. According to a later genetic analysis, donors in an Asian-associated ancestry cluster had fewer N-insertions in productive TCRs than the approximately 710-donor mean. According to a later analysis, most CMV-associated TCR beta chains appeared to be HLA-restricted, and the HLA associations seemed to be driven largely by CMV exposure. In a later analysis, HLA-associated TCR beta chains showed more clonal expansion and lower generation probabilities than non-associated chains that were equally common. In both the original and validation cohorts, the classifier was reported to diagnose cytomegalovirus status with high specificity and sensitivity. An association between a missense DCLRE1C variant and V-gene and J-gene trimming of TCR beta chains was found in a later genetic analysis and replicated in an independent cohort. Roughly uniform sequencing depth across donors was assumed in presence/absence analyses, although this assumption may not hold. Most TCR sequences were observed very rarely across donors, whereas some public TCRs were present in many individuals. In this cohort, only TCR beta chains were sequenced, and detectable features were limited by the absence of alpha or paired-chain data. The study listed 150 to 200 TCR beta chains as associated with cytomegalovirus. Because HLA typing was unavailable for some donors at each locus, only the typed subset was used in association tests. A cluster of highly shared sequence variants was judged likely to represent a technical artifact of the sequencing pipeline. In vitro tests confirmed that a few of the cytomegalovirus-associated TCR beta chains recognize cytomegalovirus antigens. Some IMGT-functional V segments, including TRBV6-2 and TRBV6-3, could not be told apart with the 87-base-pair reads, so those segments were excluded. A later analysis reported that several top co-occurrence clusters appeared linked to parvovirus B19, influenza, CMV and Epstein-Barr virus. According to a later analysis, TCR association rates differed among HLA loci, with DRB1 alleles showing the most associated TCRs and HLA-C alleles showing the fewest. An earlier analysis of some 590 of the donors showed that most TCR beta V segments appeared in productive rearrangements either about 90% or about 30% of the time, which broadly matched IMGT annotations.

The CDR3, from cysteine to phenylalanine, totals 15 residues. The DNA shown is the 45-base CDR3, in frame from base 1. The cohort was made up of hundreds of healthy bone marrow donors. Cohort members were all nominally healthy when sampled, although unrecorded immune exposures were likely present. The donor was CMV seropositive and belonged to the group of around 300 seropositive cohort members. Every donor gave a peripheral blood sample, and the peripheral blood mononuclear cells from that sample were used for TCR beta sequencing. Genomic DNA was extracted from the blood cell samples with the Qiagen DNeasy Blood Extraction Kit. The protocol used for the library was the immunoSEQ multiplex PCR assay. For the multiplex PCR, a mixture combining 60 forward primers for TCR Vbeta segments and 13 reverse primers for TCR Jbeta segments was used. The CDR3 region of rearranged TCR beta genes was amplified from genomic DNA by a multiplex PCR assay. The amplified TCR beta libraries were sequenced on the Illumina HiSeq System as 87-base-pair reads. Regarding the original processing steps: Across the 640 or so repertoires, a later analysis counted approximately 75 million unique TCR beta chains, some 11 million of which were shared by at least two donors. To remove PCR and sequencing errors, raw reads were error-corrected and collapsed into unique sequences using a nearest-neighbor algorithm that merged closely related sequences. V, D and J gene segments were assigned by aligning CDR3 sequences to IMGT reference sequences. For a sequence to be retained, at least a six-nucleotide match to both a V gene segment and a J gene segment was required. Rearrangements were called productive when the CDR3 lacked stop codons and stayed in frame with V and J; all others were non-productive. CDR3 was defined according to IMGT convention as the region running from the second conserved V-encoded cysteine to the conserved J-encoded phenylalanine. In an earlier analysis of approximately 590 of the donors, sequences lacking an unambiguous match to a single V gene segment were excluded. In an earlier analysis of a few hundred of the donors, V segments were called functional above 56.7% productive rearrangements and were called segregating when the between-donor standard deviation exceeded 5%. A statistical classification framework was built to diagnose cytomegalovirus status from the catalog of TCR beta chain sequences. In a later analysis, TCR nucleotide sequences were compared against IMGT/GENE-DB human TR gene sequences so that V and J genes could be assigned. The TCRdist pipeline was used in a later analysis to assign CDR3 sequences and most-parsimonious VDJ recombination scenarios. A later analysis defined each TCR beta chain by its CDR3 amino acid sequence plus V-gene family, and excluded reads lacking a unique V-gene family. In a later analysis, 450 to 600 highly shared, low-generation-probability nucleotide sequences were removed to address suspected cross-contamination and a sequencing artifact. In a later analysis, a clonal expansion index for each public chain was calculated from normalized within-repertoire ranks of inferred template counts. A later analysis computed generation probabilities with a VDJ recombination model fitted to out-of-frame rearrangements, and checked the results against IGoR. Hypergeometric tests were used in a later analysis to score TCR-TCR, TCR-HLA and TCR-CMV co-occurrence, with a repertoire-size bias correction applied to the TCR pairs. In a later analysis, false discovery rates were estimated by permuting HLA or CMV assignments 20 times. In a later analysis, co-occurring TCRs were grouped with DBSCAN, and TCRdist sequence similarity was added when clustering was performed within HLA-allele-positive subsets. For co-occurrence clustering, repertoires with fewer than 30,000 or more than 120,000 public chains were excluded, along with several repertoires with anomalous nucleotide sharing. TCRdb provides this immuneACCESS table in a form limited to in-frame rearrangements. Some clones are lacking; in checked studies, under half of them reflect an unresolved V gene, and why the rest are absent is not known. From that table come the V and J calls and clone size; the DNA was used to work out D and trimming. This sample comprises roughly 140,000 clones, about four fifths of them detected only once. About 6.8% of the sample comes from the top ten.

Material for sequencing was PBMCs. The chain is encoded by TRBV21-1 joined to TRBJ2-5; TRBD2, the D gene given by the table, was not confirmed from the DNA. TRBV21-1 is recorded as a pseudogene. This TCR was recovered from a woman in her 40s in good health and CMV-seropositive. The CDR3 loop reads CASRAWRGGEETQYF. The bases are TGTGCCAGCAGGGCCTGGCGGGGAGGGGAAGAGACCCAGTACTTC.